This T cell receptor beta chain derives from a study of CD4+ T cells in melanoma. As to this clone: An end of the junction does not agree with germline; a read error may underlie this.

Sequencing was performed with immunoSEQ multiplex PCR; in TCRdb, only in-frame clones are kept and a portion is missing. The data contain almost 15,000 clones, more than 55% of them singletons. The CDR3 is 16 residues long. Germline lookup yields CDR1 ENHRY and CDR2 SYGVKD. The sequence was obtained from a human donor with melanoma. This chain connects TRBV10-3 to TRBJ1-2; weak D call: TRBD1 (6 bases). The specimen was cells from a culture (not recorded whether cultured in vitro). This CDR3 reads CASSESRTALRGGYTF. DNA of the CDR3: TGTGCCAGCAGTGAATCGCGGACAGCTCTCAGGGGCGGCTACACCTTC.